This T cell receptor (beta chain) appears in the sequencing data of a study of tumor and adjacent non-tumor tissue in lung cancer. Across the study: Patients comprised approximately eleven adenocarcinoma, a couple of squamous cell carcinoma and 1 small cell lung cancer. Study-wide points: Top 100 clones took a larger repertoire share in normal lung.

A modified ARM-PCR protocol with three rounds of nested PCR amplified TCRbeta. TCRdb reanalysed the multiplex PCR reads using MiXCR and keeps one entry per CDR3 protein. The table includes about 77,000 distinct CDR3 sequences, over 65% detected once. RNA was extracted from bulk tissue without any cell sorting. The normal lung tissue was taken more than 3 cm from the tumor edge. Donors were chemotherapy-naive, newly diagnosed lung cancer surgical patients in China, August–late 2014. Details on this clonotype: The antigen is unknown.

CDR3 size: 13 residues. Germline CDR1 and CDR2: SQVTM and ANQGSEA. Trimming took 6 bases from V and 3 from J, leaving 15 bases between them. The J gene is TRBJ2-7, the V gene TRBV29-1; maybe TRBD2 (5 bases). Source material: distant non-tumor lung tissue. The source of this sequence is a man between 65 and 85 years old with non-small cell lung cancer. The CDR3 DNA is TGCAGCGTGCGGCCTGTTGGAGGCTACGAGCAGTACTTC. This translates into CSVRPVGGYEQYF.